Given below is one T cell receptor beta chain in context. Produced via immunoSEQ multiplex PCR; TCRdb's table is partial and in-frame only. The table lists approximately 120,000 clones, roughly nine tenths of them singletons. The data derive from a study of siplizumab effects on memory and regulatory T cells. Germline V gene sequence: CDR1 SGHTA, CDR2 FQGNSA. Trimming removed 4 bases from V and 0 bases from J; junction bases left unmatched: 7. The CDR3 is 16 residues long. The clonotype comes from a human donor in good health. This chain links TRBV7-2 with TRBJ1-1; the match to TRBD1 covers 8 bases. Sequencing was performed on Tregs sorted from blood. This CDR3 reads CASSSDRVRVNTEAFF. CDR3 bases: TGTGCCAGCAGCTCGGACAGGGTAAGGGTGAACACTGAAGCTTTCTTT. The whole variable domain, remainder taken from reference TRBV7-2 and TRBJ1-1, is GAGVSQSPSNKVTEKGKDVELRCDPISGHTALYWYRQSLGQGLEFLIYFQGNSAPDKSGLPSDRFSAERTGGSVSTLTIQRTQQEDSAVYLCASSSDRVRVNTEAFFGQGTRLTVV.